In this sample, the clone carrying this T cell receptor beta chain turned up a few times. The data were obtained in a study of blood T cells in healthy people across ages. Deletions cut 5 bases from V and 2 bases from J, with 18 bases between. Per germline, CDR1 SGHAT and CDR2 FQDESV (reference sequence). The CDR3 contains 16 residues. The use of a sample-barcoded 5' primer and a J-beta primer mix characterized a second PCR of roughly 7 to 12 cycles. TCRdb recomputed calls from the 5' RACE reads with MiXCR, one row per CDR3 protein. The table lists about 1,000,000 distinct CDR3 sequences, around 45% of them singletons.

Material for sequencing was blood. J is TRBJ2-5 and V is TRBV11-1; a possible D gene is TRBD2 (6 bases). This TCR derives from a woman between 55 and 75 years old in good health. The chain's CDR3 is CASSHTAGLAQETQYF. Here the CDR3 DNA reads TGTGCCAGCAGCCACACTGCGGGGCTAGCGCAAGAGACCCAGTACTTC.